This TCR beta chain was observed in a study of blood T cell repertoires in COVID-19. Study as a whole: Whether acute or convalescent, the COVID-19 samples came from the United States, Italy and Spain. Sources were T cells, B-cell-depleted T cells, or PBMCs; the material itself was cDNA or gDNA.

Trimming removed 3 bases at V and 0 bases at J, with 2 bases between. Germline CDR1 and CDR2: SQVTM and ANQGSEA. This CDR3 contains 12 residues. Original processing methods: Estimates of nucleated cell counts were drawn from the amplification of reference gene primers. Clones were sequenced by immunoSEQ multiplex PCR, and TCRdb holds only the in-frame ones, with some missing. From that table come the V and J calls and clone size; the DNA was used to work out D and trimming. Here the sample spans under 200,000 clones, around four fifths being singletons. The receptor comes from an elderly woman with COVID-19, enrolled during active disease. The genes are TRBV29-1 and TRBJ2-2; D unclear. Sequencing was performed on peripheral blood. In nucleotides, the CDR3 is TGCAGCGTTGATACGAACACCGGGGAGCTGTTTTTT. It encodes CSVDTNTGELFF.